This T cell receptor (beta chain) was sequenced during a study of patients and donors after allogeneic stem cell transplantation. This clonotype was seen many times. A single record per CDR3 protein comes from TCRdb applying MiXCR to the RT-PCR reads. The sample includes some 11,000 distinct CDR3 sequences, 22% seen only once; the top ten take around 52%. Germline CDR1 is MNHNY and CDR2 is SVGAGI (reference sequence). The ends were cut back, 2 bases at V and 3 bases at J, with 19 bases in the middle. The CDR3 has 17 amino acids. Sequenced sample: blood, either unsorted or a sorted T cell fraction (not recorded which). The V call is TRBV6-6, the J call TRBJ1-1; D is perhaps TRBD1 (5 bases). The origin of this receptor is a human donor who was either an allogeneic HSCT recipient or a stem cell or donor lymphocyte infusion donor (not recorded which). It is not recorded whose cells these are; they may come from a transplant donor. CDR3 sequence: CASSYPEFGREDTEAFF. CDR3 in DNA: TGTGCCAGCAGTTACCCGGAATTCGGCAGGGAAGACACTGAAGCTTTCTTT.